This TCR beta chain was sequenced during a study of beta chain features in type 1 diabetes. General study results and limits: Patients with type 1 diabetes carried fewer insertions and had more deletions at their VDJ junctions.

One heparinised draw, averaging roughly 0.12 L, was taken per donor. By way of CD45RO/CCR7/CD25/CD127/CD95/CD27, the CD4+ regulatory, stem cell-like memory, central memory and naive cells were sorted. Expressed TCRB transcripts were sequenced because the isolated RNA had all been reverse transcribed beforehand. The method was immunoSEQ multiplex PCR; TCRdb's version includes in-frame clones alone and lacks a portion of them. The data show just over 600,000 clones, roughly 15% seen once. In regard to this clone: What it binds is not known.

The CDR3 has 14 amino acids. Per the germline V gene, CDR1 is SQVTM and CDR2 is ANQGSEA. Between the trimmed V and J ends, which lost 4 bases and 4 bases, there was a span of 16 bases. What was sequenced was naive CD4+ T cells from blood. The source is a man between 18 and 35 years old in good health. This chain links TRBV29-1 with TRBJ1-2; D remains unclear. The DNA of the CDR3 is TGCAGCGTTGGCAAGAGGTTCGAGGGCTATGGCTACACCTTC. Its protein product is CSVGKRFEGYGYTF. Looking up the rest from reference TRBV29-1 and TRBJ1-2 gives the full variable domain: SAVISQKPSRDICQRGTSLTIQCQVDSQVTMMFWYRQQPGQSLTLIATANQGSEATYESGFVIDKFPISRPNLTFSTLTVSNMSPEDSSIYLCSVGKRFEGYGYTFGSGTRLTVV.